These 27 T cell receptor beta chains originate from one sample sequenced in a study of PD-1 blockade in classical Hodgkin lymphoma. The method was immunoSEQ multiplex PCR; TCRdb's version includes in-frame clones alone and lacks a portion of them. Of around 40,000 clones in the sample, around 80% were seen once. All patients experienced relapse after autologous stem cell transplantation, and brentuximab vedotin exposure was variable. This specimen consisted of peripheral blood mononuclear cells (PBMCs), obtained at baseline. Receptor source: a human donor with classical Hodgkin lymphoma.

This chain links TRBV19 with TRBJ2-1; D is perhaps TRBD2 (6 bases). The ends were cut back, 4 bases at V and 6 bases at J, with 19 bases in the middle. In germline, CDR1 is LNHDA, CDR2 SQIVND (reference sequence). The length of the CDR3 is 16 residues. The CDR3 bases are TGTGCCAGTAGTACCGTACTAGCTCTCACAGGCAATGAGCAGTTCTTC. Amino acid sequence: CASSTVLALTGNEQFF.

V and J are TRBV7-7 and TRBJ2-3, with TRBD2 matching 8 bases. The CDR3 loop spans 15 amino acids. V lost 0 bases, J lost 6 bases, and 5 bases stayed unmatched. The V gene's germline CDR1 is SSHAT and CDR2 FNYEAQ (reference sequence). The CDR3 DNA is TGTGCCAGCAGCTTAGCAGCGGGGGCCAAGGATACGCAGTATTTT. Residues: CASSLAAGAKDTQYF.

The chain uses TRBV4-3 and TRBJ1-5; D is uncertain. CDR3 length: 13 residues. Looked up from germline, CDR1 is LGHNA and CDR2 is YSLEER. The V and J ends lost 1 base and 9 bases respectively, with 10 bases between them. In DNA form, the CDR3 reads TGCGCCAGCAGCCAAGGAGTATTGGGGCCCCAGCATTTT. Its protein is CASSQGVLGPQHF.

The rearrangement joins TRBV5-1 to TRBJ2-5, with 9 bases aligning to TRBD1. The CDR3 loop spans 14 amino acids. The junction had 2 bases not matched to a gene; V was cut back by 4 bases and J by 1 base. Germline V gives CDR1 SGHRS, CDR2 YFSETQ. The CDR3: CASSGQGPQETQYF. The CDR3 DNA reads as TGCGCCAGCAGCGGACAGGGGCCCCAAGAGACCCAGTACTTC.

This sequence joins TRBV30 and TRBJ1-4; 8 nucleotides line up with TRBD1. With 4 bases clipped from V and 7 bases from J, the junction kept 8 bases outside the gene matches. The germline gives CDR1 GTSNPN, CDR2 SVGIG (reference sequence). This CDR3 is 14 amino acids long. The CDR3 is CAWTRQGRLEKLFF. Here the CDR3 DNA reads TGTGCCTGGACCAGACAGGGGCGACTTGAAAAACTGTTTTTT.

The CDR3 is CASSAAGRQGRIANYGYTF. CDR3 bases: TGTGCCAGCTCAGCAGCAGGAAGACAGGGGCGGATAGCTAACTATGGCTACACCTTC. This chain uses TRBV7-2 with TRBJ1-2; 8 bases map to TRBD1. Germline V CDR1 and CDR2: SGHTA, FQGNSA. Unmatched junction bases numbered 20, after V lost 8 bases and J lost 0 bases. The CDR3 is 19 amino acids.

V is TRBV4-1 and J is TRBJ2-1; D is undetermined. The CDR3 length is 17 residues. The V gene lost 1 base and the J gene lost 6 bases, with 19 bases spanning the gap. In germline, CDR1 is MGHRA, CDR2 YSYEKL. The CDR3 DNA reads TGCGCCAGCAGCCAAGGCAGACTCGCAGCTACCTCCAATGAGCAGTTCTTC. Protein product: CASSQGRLAATSNEQFF.

This clone was counted between two and nine times. The chain has TRBV2 and TRBJ1-4; D is unresolved. The ends were cut back, 6 bases at V and 7 bases at J, with 9 bases in the middle. CDR1 is SNHLY and CDR2 is FYNNEI in the germline V gene. This CDR3 region has 12 residues. This chain's CDR3 is CASRPWGEKLFF. CDR3 DNA sequence: TGTGCCAGCAGGCCTTGGGGTGAAAAACTGTTTTTT.

V gene TRBV5-6 combines with J gene TRBJ1-5; 8 bases are shared with TRBD1. The CDR3 runs to 19 residues. The junction had 13 bases not matched to a gene; V was cut back by 2 bases and J by 0 bases. Germline V gene sequence: CDR1 SGHDT, CDR2 YYEEEE. DNA for the CDR3: TGTGCCAGCAGCTTCGCTCGGGACAGGTCCTCTGATAGCAATCAGCCCCAGCATTTT. This gives the protein CASSFARDRSSDSNQPQHF. Full variable domain (outside the CDR3, taken from reference TRBV5-6 and TRBJ1-5): DAGVTQSPTHLIKTRGQQVTLRCSPKSGHDTVSWYQQALGQGPQFIFQYYEEEERQRGNFPDRFSGHQFPNYSSELNVNALLLGDSALYLCASSFARDRSSDSNQPQHFGDGTRLSIL.

The J gene is TRBJ2-7, the V gene TRBV7-2, with unresolved D. Trimming left V 5 bases short and J 5 bases short, with 13 bases between. The CDR3 is 13 amino acids. Germline assignment: CDR1 SGHTA and CDR2 FQGNSA. CDR3 nucleotides: TGTGCCAGCAGCCTGAGCGCCTCTAACGAGCAGTACTTC. Protein: CASSLSASNEQYF.

The table lists this clone with a few counts. The gene calls are TRBV29-1 and TRBJ1-1; TRBD1 agrees at 8 bases. The CDR3 covers 13 residues. V was clipped by 6 bases and J by 6 bases; unmatched bases: 9. CDR1 is SQVTM and CDR2 is ANQGSEA in the germline V gene. The CDR3 DNA reads TGCAGCGTACACCGGACAGGGAGGTCTGAAGCTTTCTTT. This codes for CSVHRTGRSEAFF.

This clone was seen a handful of times. V is TRBV7-9 and J is TRBJ2-1, with D possibly being TRBD1 (6 bases). CDR3 length: 15 residues. CDR1 SEHNR and CDR2 FQNEAQ come from the germline V gene (reference sequence). V was cut by 5 bases and J by 4 bases, with 15 bases left in between. DNA for the CDR3: TGTGCCAGCAGCCTTACGTCAGGGGAATACAATGAGCAGTTCTTC. Translation: CASSLTSGEYNEQFF.

This rearrangement joins TRBV9 to TRBJ2-7; D call uncertain. With 10 bases removed from V and 3 bases from J, the gap between germline ends came to 14 bases. The CDR3 covers 12 residues. In germline, CDR1 is SGDLS, CDR2 YYNGEE. CDR3 in DNA: TGTGCCGACGTAGACAAATGCTACGAGCAGTACTTC. Residues: CADVDKCYEQYF.

The chain joins TRBV11-2 to TRBJ2-7; D is uncertain. The germline CDR1 and CDR2 sequences are SGHAT and FQNNGV. V was clipped by 1 base and J by 4 bases, with 5 bases between them. This CDR3 has 12 amino acids. CDR3 protein: CASSLGVYEQYF. CDR3 bases: TGTGCCAGCAGCTTAGGGGTATACGAGCAGTACTTC. The variable domain in full, completed from reference TRBV11-2 and TRBJ2-7, reads EAGVAQSPRYKIIEKRQSVAFWCNPISGHATLYWYQQILGQGPKLLIQFQNNGVVDDSQLPKDRFSAERLKGVDSTLKIQPAKLEDSAVYLCASSLGVYEQYFGPGTRLTVT.

This clone was picked up a small number of times. The chain combines TRBV9 with TRBJ2-7; 9 nucleotides match TRBD1. There are 14 residues in the CDR3. Per germline, CDR1 SGDLS and CDR2 YYNGEE. Trimming cost V 1 base and J 6 bases; bases outside gene matches: 5. The CDR3 here is CASSVTGGPFEQYF. The DNA for the CDR3 is TGTGCCAGCAGCGTAACAGGGGGCCCCTTCGAGCAGTACTTC.

This chain joins TRBV7-8 and TRBJ2-7; possibly TRBD1 for D (6 bases). The V end lost 4 bases, the J end lost 4 bases, and 14 bases lay between the germline ends. Germline V gene sequence: CDR1 SGHVS, CDR2 FQNEAQ. This CDR3 has 14 amino acids. The CDR3 protein is CASSSIPTGYEQYF. CDR3 DNA sequence: TGTGCCAGCAGCTCGATACCAACAGGGTACGAGCAGTACTTC.

This chain uses TRBV4-3 with TRBJ2-3; D not certain. CDR3 length: 15 amino acids. The germline CDR1 and CDR2 sequences are LGHNA and YSLEER. Deletions cut 0 bases from V and 5 bases from J, with 12 bases between. The CDR3 is CASSQDRMPGDTQYF. As DNA, the CDR3 is TGCGCCAGCAGCCAAGACCGGATGCCGGGAGATACGCAGTATTTT.

This chain uses TRBV5-5 with TRBJ2-1; 8 nucleotides agree with TRBD1. V dropped 4 bases and J dropped 4; count of bases not matched to a gene: 7. The CDR3 contains 15 residues. The V gene's germline CDR1 is SGHKS and CDR2 YYEKEE (reference sequence). CDR3 protein: CASSLWQGAYNEQFF. CDR3 nucleotide sequence: TGTGCCAGCAGCCTATGGCAGGGGGCTTACAATGAGCAGTTCTTC. Full variable domain (rest looked up from reference TRBV5-5 and TRBJ2-1): DAGVTQSPTHLIKTRGQQVTLRCSPISGHKSVSWYQQVLGQGPQFIFQYYEKEERGRGNFPDRFSARQFPNYSSELNVNALLLGDSALYLCASSLWQGAYNEQFFGPGTRLTVL.

The V call is TRBV2, the J call TRBJ2-1; 10 bases are a match to TRBD2. The CDR3 extends over 13 amino acids. Germline CDR1 reads SNHLY; CDR2 reads FYNNEI. With V trimmed by 5 bases and J by 9 bases, 4 bases remained unmatched. CDR3 amino acids: CASSSWTSGEQFF. As DNA, the CDR3 is TGTGCCAGCAGTTCTTGGACTAGCGGTGAGCAGTTCTTC. Filled out from reference TRBV2 and TRBJ2-1, the complete variable domain reads EPEVTQTPSHQVTQMGQEVILRCVPISNHLYFYWYRQILGQKVEFLVSFYNNEISEKSEIFDDQFSVERPDGSNFTLKIRSTKLEDSAMYFCASSSWTSGEQFFGPGTRLTVL.

In this sample, this clone turned up once. The J gene is TRBJ1-1, the V gene TRBV9; D gene unclear. The length of the CDR3 is 13 residues. Trimming stripped 6 bases from V and 1 base from J, with 10 bases between. Germline V gene data show CDR1 as SGDLS and CDR2 as YYNGEE. The CDR3 nucleotides are TGTGCCAGCAACCCAGGAGGGAACACTGAAGCTTTCTTT. It yields the protein CASNPGGNTEAFF. The variable domain in full, with the rest retrieved from reference TRBV9 and TRBJ1-1, is DSGVTQTPKHLITATGQRVTLRCSPRSGDLSVYWYQQSLDQGLQFLIQYYNGEERAKGNILERFSAQQFPDLHSELNLSSLELGDSALYFCASNPGGNTEAFFGQGTRLTVV.

The genes are TRBV5-4 and TRBJ1-6, with 7 positions matching TRBD1. The V gene's germline CDR1 is SGHNT and CDR2 YYREEE (reference sequence). The V and J ends lost 4 bases and 7 bases, in that order; junction bases with no gene match: 8. This CDR3 is built from 15 residues. The DNA for the CDR3 is TGTGCCAGCAGCCTGGACAGGTTTAGCAATTCACCCCTCCACTTT. Translation: CASSLDRFSNSPLHF.

The chain carries TRBV4-3 and TRBJ2-5, with D perhaps TRBD2 (7 bases). The CDR3 contains 16 residues. Deletions cut 0 bases from V and 4 bases from J, with 15 bases between. Germline V lookup: CDR1 LGHNA, CDR2 YSLEER. Written as DNA, the CDR3 is TGCGCCAGCAGCCAAGATAGGACTAGGGGGACAGAGACCCAGTACTTC. Translating gives CASSQDRTRGTETQYF.

This CDR3 is CASSLGTASEAFF. CDR3 DNA sequence: TGTGCCAGCAGCCTCGGGACGGCCAGTGAAGCTTTCTTT. The chain is built from TRBV7-9 and TRBJ1-1; a weak D match, TRBD1 (5 bases). The CDR3 extends over 13 amino acids. The germline CDR1 and CDR2 sequences are SEHNR and FQNEAQ (reference sequence). The V gene lost 5 bases and the J gene lost 7 bases, with 14 bases spanning the gap.

The rearrangement uses TRBV6-1 and TRBJ2-3; 7 positions agree with TRBD2. The CDR3 covers 14 residues. The germline V gene has CDR1 MNHNS and CDR2 SASEGT. Trimming at V came to 2 bases and at J to 6 bases, leaving 5 bases not matched to a gene. As DNA, the CDR3 is TGTGCCAGCAGTGAACTAGCGGAAGGGGATACGCAGTATTTT. Encoded protein: CASSELAEGDTQYF.

The gene calls are TRBV5-1 and TRBJ2-5, with D tentatively TRBD2 (6 bases). This CDR3 comprises 12 residues. The germline V and J ends were trimmed by 4 bases and 9 bases, with 13 bases remaining between them. Germline V gene sequence: CDR1 SGHRS, CDR2 YFSETQ. The CDR3 reads CASSQPSGSQYF. CDR3 nucleotides: TGCGCCAGCAGCCAGCCGAGCGGGTCCCAGTACTTC.

The chain couples TRBV7-9 to TRBJ1-1; no clear D gene. Trimming removed 0 bases from V and 4 bases from J, with 6 bases in between. The CDR3 runs 13 residues. Germline-derived CDR1 and CDR2 are SEHNR and FQNEAQ (reference sequence). CDR3 coding DNA: TGTGCCAGCAGCTTAGCAGGGCCCACTGAAGCTTTCTTT. It specifies CASSLAGPTEAFF.

This chain links TRBV28 with TRBJ1-3; D is undetermined. Between the trimmed V and J ends, which lost 8 bases and 5 bases, there was a span of 13 bases. The germline CDR1 and CDR2 sequences are MDHEN and SYDVKM. The length of the CDR3 is 13 residues. For the CDR3, the DNA is TGTGCCAGCCTCAGGACGGCCCGAAACACCATATATTTT. Its protein is CASLRTARNTIYF.